This is a list of T cell receptor beta chains from one sample in a study of beta chain features in type 1 diabetes. TCRdb's table, derived via immunoSEQ multiplex PCR, lists solely in-frame clones and lacks some. The repertoire holds around 160,000 clones, with under 60% as singletons. The source material was Tregs from blood. These receptors were collected from a man aged 18 to 30 in good health. Both conserved end residues are trimmed from each CDR3.

v_gene	j_gene	CDR3aa
TRBV7-2	TRBJ2-7	ASEFLAGVEQY
TRBV5-4	TRBJ1-1	ASSQSRGTEAF
TRBV11-2	TRBJ2-3	ASSFWGQRSDTQY
TRBV2	TRBJ1-2	ASSEGQAGGGYT
TRBV7-6	TRBJ1-1	ASSLEDRIEAEAF
TRBV5-6	TRBJ1-2	ASSLGPRNGYT
TRBV7-9	TRBJ1-5	ASSETAGLEPQH
TRBV28	TRBJ2-5	ASSLWRVGETQY
TRBV30	TRBJ1-2	AWMTGAGGYT
TRBV7-2	TRBJ2-1	ASSSGQYNEQF
TRBV18	TRBJ2-7	ASSPKGTSAEQY
TRBV28	TRBJ2-5	ASSWGNSHETQY
TRBV19	TRBJ2-2	ASIKTGGIGELF
TRBV5-1	TRBJ2-2	ASKGPQSSSTGELF
TRBV6-5	TRBJ2-5	ASSETTDQETQY
TRBV7-3	TRBJ2-3	ASSLESGSSTDTQY
TRBV9	TRBJ2-5	ASSVLSQETQY
TRBV5-1	TRBJ2-5	ASSLAEPIQETQY
TRBV5-1	TRBJ2-7	ASSHRTSGSSYEQY
TRBV28	TRBJ1-2	ASTSGQGYGYGYT
TRBV5-1	TRBJ2-1	ASSVRHAGYNEQF
TRBV5-1	TRBJ2-5	ASLETQY
TRBV6-6	TRBJ2-7	ASSYSRAAGYEQY
TRBV19	TRBJ1-1	ASTHRDHRFGTEAF
TRBV15	TRBJ2-7	ATSERWARSSEQY
TRBV10-3	TRBJ2-3	AISEFGQPSTDTQY
TRBV7-6	TRBJ2-3	ASSSEPGQGLHTDTQY
TRBV29-1	TRBJ1-2	SVGQGYGYT
TRBV4-3	TRBJ2-3	ASSLTGRTDTQY
TRBV7-2	TRBJ2-3	ASSLAGTVYTDTQY
TRBV7-8	TRBJ1-5	ASSPYTGDFNQPQH
TRBV5-1	TRBJ2-1	ASSLSTSVYNEQF
TRBV19	TRBJ2-6	ASAPRGGSGANVLT
TRBV27	TRBJ1-6	ASRSGDSPLH
TRBV5-4	TRBJ2-3	ASSLALAGGDTQY
TRBV7-9	TRBJ1-2	ASSLGTGVSYGYT
TRBV7-9	TRBJ2-7	ASSAGTSGPRSYEQY
TRBV19	TRBJ2-2	ASSREATGELF
TRBV29-1	TRBJ2-7	SVDLRDRGLEQY
TRBV9	TRBJ2-5	ASSVGTGAETQY
TRBV29-1	TRBJ2-5	SATGLAYQETQY
TRBV7-2	TRBJ1-3	ASSLGGGSGNTIY
TRBV19	TRBJ1-1	ASKKDRIGEEAF
TRBV30	TRBJ2-7	AWSQNDRSSYEQY
TRBV7-2	TRBJ1-1	ASSFGSGAQFMNTEAF
TRBV28	TRBJ2-2	ASSLVGTGVFGELF